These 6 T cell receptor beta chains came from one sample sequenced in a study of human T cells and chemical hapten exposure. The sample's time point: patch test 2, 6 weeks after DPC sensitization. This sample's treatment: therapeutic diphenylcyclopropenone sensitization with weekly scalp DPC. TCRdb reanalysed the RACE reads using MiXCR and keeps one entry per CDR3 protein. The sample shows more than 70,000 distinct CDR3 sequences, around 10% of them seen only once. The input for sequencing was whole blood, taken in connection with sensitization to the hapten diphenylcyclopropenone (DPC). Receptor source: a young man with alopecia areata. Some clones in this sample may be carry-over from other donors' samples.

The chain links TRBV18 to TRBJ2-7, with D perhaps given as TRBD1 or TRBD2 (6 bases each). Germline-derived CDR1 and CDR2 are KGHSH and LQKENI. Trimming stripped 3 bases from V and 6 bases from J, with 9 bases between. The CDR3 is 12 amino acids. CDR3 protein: CASSPRGVEQYF. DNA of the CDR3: TGTGCCAGCTCACCGAGGGGGGTCGAGCAGTACTTC.

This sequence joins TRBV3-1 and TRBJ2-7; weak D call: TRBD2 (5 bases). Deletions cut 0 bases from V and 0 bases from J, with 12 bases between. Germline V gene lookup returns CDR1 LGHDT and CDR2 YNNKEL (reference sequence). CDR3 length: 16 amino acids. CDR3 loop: CASSQDTRAISYEQYF. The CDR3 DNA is TGTGCCAGCAGCCAAGATACGCGGGCCATCTCCTACGAGCAGTACTTC.

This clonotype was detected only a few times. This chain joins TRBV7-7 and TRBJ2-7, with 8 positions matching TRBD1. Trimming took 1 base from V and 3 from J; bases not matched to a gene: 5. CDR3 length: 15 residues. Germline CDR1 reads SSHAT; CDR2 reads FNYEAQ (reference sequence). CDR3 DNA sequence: TGTGCCAGCAGCTTAGTTGCGACAGGGGACTACGAGCAGTACGTC. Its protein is CASSLVATGDYEQYV.

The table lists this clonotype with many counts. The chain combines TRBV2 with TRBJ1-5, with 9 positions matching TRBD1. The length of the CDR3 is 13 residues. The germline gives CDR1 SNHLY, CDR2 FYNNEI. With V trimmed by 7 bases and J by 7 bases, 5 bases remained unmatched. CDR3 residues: CASTSDRGQPQHF. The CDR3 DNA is TGTGCCAGCACCAGCGACAGGGGGCAGCCCCAGCATTTT.

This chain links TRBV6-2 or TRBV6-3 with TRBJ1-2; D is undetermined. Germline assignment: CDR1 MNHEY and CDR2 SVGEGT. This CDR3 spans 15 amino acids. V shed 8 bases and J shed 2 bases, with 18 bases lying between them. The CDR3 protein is CASRSFAGANYGYTF. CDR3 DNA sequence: TGTGCCAGCCGGTCTTTCGCAGGAGCGAACTATGGCTACACCTTC.

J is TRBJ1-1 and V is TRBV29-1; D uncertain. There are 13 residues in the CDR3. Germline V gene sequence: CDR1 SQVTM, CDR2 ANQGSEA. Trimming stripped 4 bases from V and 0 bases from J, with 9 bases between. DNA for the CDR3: TGCAGCGTTGTGTGGCAACTGAACACTGAAGCTTTCTTT. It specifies CSVVWQLNTEAFF. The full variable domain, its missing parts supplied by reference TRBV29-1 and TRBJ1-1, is SAVISQKPSRDICQRGTSLTIQCQVDSQVTMMFWYRQQPGQSLTLIATANQGSEATYESGFVIDKFPISRPNLTFSTLTVSNMSPEDSSIYLCSVVWQLNTEAFFGQGTRLTVV.